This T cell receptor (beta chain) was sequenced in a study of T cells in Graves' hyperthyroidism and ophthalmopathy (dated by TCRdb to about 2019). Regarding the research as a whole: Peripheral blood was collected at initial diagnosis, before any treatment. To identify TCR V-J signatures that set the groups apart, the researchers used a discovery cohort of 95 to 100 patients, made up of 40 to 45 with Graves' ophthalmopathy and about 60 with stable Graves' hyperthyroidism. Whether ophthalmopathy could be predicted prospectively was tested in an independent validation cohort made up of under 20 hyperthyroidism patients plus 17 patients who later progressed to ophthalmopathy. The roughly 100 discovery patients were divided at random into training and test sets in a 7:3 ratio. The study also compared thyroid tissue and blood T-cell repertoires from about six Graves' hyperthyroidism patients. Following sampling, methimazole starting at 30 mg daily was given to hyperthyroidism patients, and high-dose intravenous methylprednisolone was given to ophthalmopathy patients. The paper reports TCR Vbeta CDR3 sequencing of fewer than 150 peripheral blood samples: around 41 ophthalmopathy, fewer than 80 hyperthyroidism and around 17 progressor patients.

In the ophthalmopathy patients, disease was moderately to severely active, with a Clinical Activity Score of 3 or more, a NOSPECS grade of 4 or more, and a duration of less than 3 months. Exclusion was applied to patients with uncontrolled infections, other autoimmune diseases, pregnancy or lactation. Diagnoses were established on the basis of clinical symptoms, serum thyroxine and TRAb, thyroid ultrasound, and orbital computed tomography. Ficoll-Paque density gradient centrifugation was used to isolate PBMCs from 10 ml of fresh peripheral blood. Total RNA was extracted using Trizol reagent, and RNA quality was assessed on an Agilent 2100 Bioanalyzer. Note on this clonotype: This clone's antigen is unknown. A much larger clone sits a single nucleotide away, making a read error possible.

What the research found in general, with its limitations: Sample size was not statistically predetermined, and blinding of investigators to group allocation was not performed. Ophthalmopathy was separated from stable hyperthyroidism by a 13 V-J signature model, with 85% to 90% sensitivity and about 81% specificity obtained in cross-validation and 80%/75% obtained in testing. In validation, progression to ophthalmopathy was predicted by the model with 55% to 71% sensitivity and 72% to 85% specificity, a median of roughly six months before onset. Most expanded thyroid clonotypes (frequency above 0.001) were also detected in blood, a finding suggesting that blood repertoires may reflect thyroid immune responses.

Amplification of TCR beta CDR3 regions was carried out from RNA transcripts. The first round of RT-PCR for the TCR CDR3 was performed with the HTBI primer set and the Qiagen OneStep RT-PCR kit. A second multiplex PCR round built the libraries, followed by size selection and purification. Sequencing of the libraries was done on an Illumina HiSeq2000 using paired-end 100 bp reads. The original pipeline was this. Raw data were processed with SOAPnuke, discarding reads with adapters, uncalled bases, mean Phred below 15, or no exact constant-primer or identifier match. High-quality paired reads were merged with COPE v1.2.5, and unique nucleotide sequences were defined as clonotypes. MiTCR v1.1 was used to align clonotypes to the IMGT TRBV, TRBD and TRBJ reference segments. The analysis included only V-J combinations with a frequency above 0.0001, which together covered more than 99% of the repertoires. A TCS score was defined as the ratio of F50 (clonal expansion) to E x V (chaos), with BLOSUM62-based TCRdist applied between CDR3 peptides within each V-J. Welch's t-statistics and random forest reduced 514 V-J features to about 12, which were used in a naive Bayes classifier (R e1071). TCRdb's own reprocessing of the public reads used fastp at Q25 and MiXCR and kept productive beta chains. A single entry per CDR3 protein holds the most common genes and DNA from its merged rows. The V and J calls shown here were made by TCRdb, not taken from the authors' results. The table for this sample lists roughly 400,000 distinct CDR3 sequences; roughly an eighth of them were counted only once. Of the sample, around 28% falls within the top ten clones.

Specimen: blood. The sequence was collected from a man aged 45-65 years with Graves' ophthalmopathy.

The CDR3 sequence is CASSEAGSGNIIYF. The nucleotide sequence reads as follows: TGTGCCAGCAGTGAAGCGGGGTCTGGAAACATCATATATTTT. The chain is made from TRBV2 and TRBJ1-3; no D gene can be assigned with confidence. Including cysteine and phenylalanine, the CDR3 has 14 amino acids. The kept DNA is CDR3 alone, 42 bases in frame from the first base. Sequences SNHLY (CDR1) and FYNNEI (CDR2) are obtained from the germline V gene.